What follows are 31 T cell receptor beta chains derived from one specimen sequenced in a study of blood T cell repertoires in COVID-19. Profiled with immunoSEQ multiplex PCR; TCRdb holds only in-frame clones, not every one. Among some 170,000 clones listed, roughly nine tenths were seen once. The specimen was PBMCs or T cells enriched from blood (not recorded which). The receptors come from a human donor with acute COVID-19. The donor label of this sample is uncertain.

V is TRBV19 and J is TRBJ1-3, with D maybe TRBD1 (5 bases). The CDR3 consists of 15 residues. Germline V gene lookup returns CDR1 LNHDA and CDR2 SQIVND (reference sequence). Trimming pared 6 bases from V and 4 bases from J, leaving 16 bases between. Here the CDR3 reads CASRRGGFSGNTIYF. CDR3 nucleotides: TGTGCCAGTAGGCGCGGGGGGTTCTCCGGAAACACCATATATTTT.

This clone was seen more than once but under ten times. The CDR3 region has the DNA TGCGCCAGCAGCTTGGTGCGGGGGTTGAACACTGAAGCTTTCTTT. This encodes CASSLVRGLNTEAFF. The rearrangement uses TRBV5-1 and TRBJ1-1, with D possibly TRBD1 on 5 matching bases. The CDR3 runs 15 residues. V was pared by 0 bases and J by 0 bases, with 9 bases between. CDR1 is SGHRS, CDR2 YFSETQ, per germline.

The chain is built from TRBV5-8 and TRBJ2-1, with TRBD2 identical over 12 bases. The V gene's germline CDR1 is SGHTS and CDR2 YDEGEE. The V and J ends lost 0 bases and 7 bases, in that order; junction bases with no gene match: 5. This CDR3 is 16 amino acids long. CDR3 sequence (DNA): TGTGCCAGCAGCTTGGGGACTAGCGGGGAATTTAATGAGCAGTTCTTC. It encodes CASSLGTSGEFNEQFF.

CDR3: CASSWGQMNTEAFF. The DNA for the CDR3 is TGTGCCAGCAGCTGGGGACAGATGAACACTGAAGCTTTCTTT. The gene calls are TRBV5-5 and TRBJ1-1; 7 bases fit TRBD1. Germline CDR1 reads SGHKS; CDR2 reads YYEKEE (reference sequence). Trimming at V came to 3 bases and at J to 0 bases, leaving 2 bases not matched to a gene. The CDR3 is 14 residues long.

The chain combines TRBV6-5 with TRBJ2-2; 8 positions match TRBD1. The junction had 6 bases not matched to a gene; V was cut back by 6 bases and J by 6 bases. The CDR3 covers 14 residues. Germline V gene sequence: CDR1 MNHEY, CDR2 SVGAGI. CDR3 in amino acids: CASRETGVAGELFF. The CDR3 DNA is TGTGCCAGCAGGGAGACAGGGGTTGCCGGGGAGCTGTTTTTT.

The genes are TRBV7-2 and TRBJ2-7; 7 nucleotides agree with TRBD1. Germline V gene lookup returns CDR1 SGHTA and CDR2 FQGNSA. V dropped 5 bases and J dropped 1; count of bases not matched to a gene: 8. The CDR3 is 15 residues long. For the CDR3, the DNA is TGTGCCAGCAGCGAGTGGACAGGTTCGTCCTACGAGCAGTACTTC. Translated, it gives CASSEWTGSSYEQYF.

The CDR3 loop reads CASSQPLAGASYEQYF. CDR3 nucleotide sequence: TGCGCCAGCAGCCAACCACTAGCGGGGGCATCCTACGAGCAGTACTTC. The chain combines TRBV4-1 with TRBJ2-7, with 11 bases matching TRBD2. CDR1 is MGHRA, CDR2 YSYEKL, per germline. The CDR3 has 16 residues. J lost 1 base, V lost 2 bases, and 4 bases had no gene match.

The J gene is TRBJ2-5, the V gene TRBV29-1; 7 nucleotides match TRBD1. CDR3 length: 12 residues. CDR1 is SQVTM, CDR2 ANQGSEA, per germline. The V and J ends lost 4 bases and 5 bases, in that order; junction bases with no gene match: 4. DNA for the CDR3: TGCAGCGTTGCACAGGGGCGGGAGACCCAGTACTTC. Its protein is CSVAQGRETQYF.

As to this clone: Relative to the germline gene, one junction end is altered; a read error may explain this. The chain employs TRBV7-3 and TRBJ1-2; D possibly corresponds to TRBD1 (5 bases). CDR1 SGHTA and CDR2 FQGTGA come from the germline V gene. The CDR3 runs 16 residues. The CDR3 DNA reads TGTGCCAGCAGCCTAACGGGCGGGGCGACTAACTATGGCTACACCTTC. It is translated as CASSLTGGATNYGYTF.

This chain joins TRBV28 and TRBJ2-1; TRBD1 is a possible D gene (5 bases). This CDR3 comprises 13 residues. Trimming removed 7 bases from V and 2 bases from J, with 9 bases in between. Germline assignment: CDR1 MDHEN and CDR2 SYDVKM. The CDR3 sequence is CASNWGAYNEQFF. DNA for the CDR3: TGTGCCAGCAATTGGGGCGCCTACAATGAGCAGTTCTTC. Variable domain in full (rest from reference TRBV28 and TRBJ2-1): DVKVTQSSRYLVKRTGEKVFLECVQDMDHENMFWYRQDPGLGLRLIYFSYDVKMKEKGDIPEGYSVSREKKERFSLILESASTNQTSMYLCASNWGAYNEQFFGPGTRLTVL.

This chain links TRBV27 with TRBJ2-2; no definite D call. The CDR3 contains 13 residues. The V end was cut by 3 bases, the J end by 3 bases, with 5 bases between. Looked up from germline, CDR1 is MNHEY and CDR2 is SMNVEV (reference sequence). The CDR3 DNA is TGTGCCAGCAGTTTCCGGTACACCGGGGAGCTGTTTTTT. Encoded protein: CASSFRYTGELFF.

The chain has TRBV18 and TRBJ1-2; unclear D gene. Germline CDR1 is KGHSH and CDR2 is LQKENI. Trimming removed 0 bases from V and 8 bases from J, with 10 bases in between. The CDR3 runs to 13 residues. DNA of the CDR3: TGTGCCAGCTCACCACCGGTTCGGGAAGGCTACACCTTC. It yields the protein CASSPPVREGYTF.

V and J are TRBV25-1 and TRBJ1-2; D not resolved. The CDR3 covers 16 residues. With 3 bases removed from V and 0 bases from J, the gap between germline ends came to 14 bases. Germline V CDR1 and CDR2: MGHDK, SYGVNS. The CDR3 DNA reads TGTGCCAGCAGTGAGTTAAGTTCGCAGGCTAACTATGGCTACACCTTC. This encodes CASSELSSQANYGYTF.

CDR3 sequence: CASSLVPGQGGYGYTF. CDR3 nucleotide sequence: TGCGCCAGCAGCTTGGTCCCGGGACAGGGGGGCTATGGCTACACCTTC. The chain couples TRBV5-1 to TRBJ1-2; 11 bases are shared with TRBD1. Germline CDR1 is SGHRS and CDR2 is YFSETQ. The CDR3 spans 16 residues. Unmatched junction bases numbered 5, after V lost 0 bases and J lost 4 bases. Using reference TRBV5-1 and TRBJ1-2 for the parts outside the CDR3, the full variable domain is KAGVTQTPRYLIKTRGQQVTLSCSPISGHRSVSWYQQTPGQGLQFLFEYFSETQRNKGNFPGRFSGRQFSNSRSEMNVSTLELGDSALYLCASSLVPGQGGYGYTFGSGTRLTVV.

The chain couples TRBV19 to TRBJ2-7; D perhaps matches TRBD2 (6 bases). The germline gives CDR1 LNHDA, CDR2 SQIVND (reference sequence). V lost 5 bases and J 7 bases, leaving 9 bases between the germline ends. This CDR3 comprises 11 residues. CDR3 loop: CASSPGEEQYF. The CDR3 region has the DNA TGTGCCAGTAGTCCGGGGGAAGAGCAGTACTTC.

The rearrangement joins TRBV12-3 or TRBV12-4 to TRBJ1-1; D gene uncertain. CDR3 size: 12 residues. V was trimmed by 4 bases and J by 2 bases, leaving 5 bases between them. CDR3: CASSWHNTEAFF. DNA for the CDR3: TGTGCCAGCAGTTGGCACAACACTGAAGCTTTCTTT.

The CDR3 region is CAWQGQSNSPLHF. The CDR3 DNA reads as TGTGCCTGGCAGGGACAGTCCAATTCACCCCTCCACTTT. The chain carries TRBV30 and TRBJ1-6, with 7 bases lining up with TRBD1. Germline CDR1 reads GTSNPN; CDR2 reads SVGIG (reference sequence). The CDR3 is made up of 13 amino acids. Trimming cost V 5 bases and J 7 bases; bases outside gene matches: 5.

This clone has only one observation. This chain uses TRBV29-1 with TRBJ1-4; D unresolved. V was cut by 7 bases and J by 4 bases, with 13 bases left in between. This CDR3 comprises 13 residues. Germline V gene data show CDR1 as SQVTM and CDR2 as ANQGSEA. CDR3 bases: TGCAGCGCCCTTCGACAAGATAATGAAAAACTGTTTTTT. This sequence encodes CSALRQDNEKLFF.

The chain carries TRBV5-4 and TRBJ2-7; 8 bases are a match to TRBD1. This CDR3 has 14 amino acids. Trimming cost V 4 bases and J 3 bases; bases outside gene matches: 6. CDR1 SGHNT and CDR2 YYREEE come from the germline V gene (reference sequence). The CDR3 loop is CASSDRGEYYEQYF. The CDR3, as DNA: TGTGCCAGCAGCGACAGGGGCGAGTACTACGAGCAGTACTTC. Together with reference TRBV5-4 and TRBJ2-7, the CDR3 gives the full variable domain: ETGVTQSPTHLIKTRGQQVTLRCSSQSGHNTVSWYQQALGQGPQFIFQYYREEENGRGNFPPRFSGLQFPNYSSELNVNALELDDSALYLCASSDRGEYYEQYFGPGTRLTVT.

CDR3 sequence: CATSRVRTSGGAHTQYF. In nucleotides, the CDR3 is TGTGCCACCAGCAGAGTGAGGACTAGCGGGGGGGCTCATACGCAGTATTTT. V and J are TRBV15 and TRBJ2-3, with 15 bases fitting TRBD2. The germline CDR1 and CDR2 sequences are LNHNV and YYDKDF (reference sequence). The CDR3 runs 17 residues. The trim removed 1 base at V and 7 bases at J, leaving 6 bases unmatched.

CDR3 sequence reads: CASSQDPRGYEQYF. The CDR3 DNA is TGCGCCAGCAGCCAAGATCCCCGGGGCTACGAGCAGTACTTC. The V call is TRBV4-3, the J call TRBJ2-7, with TRBD2 as a possible D gene (5 bases). The length of the CDR3 is 14 residues. CDR1 is LGHNA, CDR2 YSLEER, per germline. Trimming took 0 bases from V and 3 from J, leaving 9 bases between them.

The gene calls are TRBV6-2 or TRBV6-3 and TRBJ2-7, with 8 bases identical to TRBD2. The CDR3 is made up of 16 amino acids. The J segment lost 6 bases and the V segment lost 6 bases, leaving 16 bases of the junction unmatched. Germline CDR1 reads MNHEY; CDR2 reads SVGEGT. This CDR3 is CASSPYGGLAQREQYF. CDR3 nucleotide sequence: TGTGCCAGCAGCCCATACGGCGGACTAGCCCAGCGCGAGCAGTACTTC.

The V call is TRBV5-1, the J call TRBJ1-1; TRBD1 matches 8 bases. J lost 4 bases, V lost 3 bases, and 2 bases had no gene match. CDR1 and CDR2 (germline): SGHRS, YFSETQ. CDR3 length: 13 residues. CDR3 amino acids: CASSWQGATEAFF. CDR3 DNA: TGCGCCAGCAGCTGGCAGGGGGCCACTGAAGCTTTCTTT.

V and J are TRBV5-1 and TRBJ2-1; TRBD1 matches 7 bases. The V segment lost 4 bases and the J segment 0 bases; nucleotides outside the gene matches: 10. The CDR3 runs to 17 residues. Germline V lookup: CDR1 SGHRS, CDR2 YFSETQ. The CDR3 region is CASSASPGQSSYNEQFF. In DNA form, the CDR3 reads TGCGCCAGCAGCGCCAGCCCGGGACAGAGCTCCTACAATGAGCAGTTCTTC.

CDR3 sequence reads: CAWSPPDRNTEAFF. The DNA of the CDR3 is TGTGCCTGGAGTCCACCGGACAGGAACACTGAAGCTTTCTTT. The J gene is TRBJ1-1, the V gene TRBV30, with TRBD1 as a possible D gene (6 bases). This CDR3 spans 14 amino acids. Per the germline V gene, CDR1 is GTSNPN and CDR2 is SVGIG (reference sequence). V lost 2 bases and J 1 base, leaving 11 bases between the germline ends.

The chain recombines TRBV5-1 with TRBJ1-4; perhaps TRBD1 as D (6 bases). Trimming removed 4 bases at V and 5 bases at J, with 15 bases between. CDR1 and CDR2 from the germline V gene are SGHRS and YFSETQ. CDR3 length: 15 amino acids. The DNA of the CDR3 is TGCGCCAGCAGCAATAGTGACAGGTCCAATGAAAAACTGTTTTTT. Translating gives CASSNSDRSNEKLFF.

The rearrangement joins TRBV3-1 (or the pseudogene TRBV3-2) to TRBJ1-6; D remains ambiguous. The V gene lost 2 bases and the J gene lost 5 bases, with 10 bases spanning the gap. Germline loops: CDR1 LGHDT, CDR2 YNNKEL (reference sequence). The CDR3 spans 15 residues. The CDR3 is CASSQFRGNNSPLHF. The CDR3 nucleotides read TGTGCCAGCAGCCAATTCAGAGGAAATAATTCACCCCTCCACTTT.

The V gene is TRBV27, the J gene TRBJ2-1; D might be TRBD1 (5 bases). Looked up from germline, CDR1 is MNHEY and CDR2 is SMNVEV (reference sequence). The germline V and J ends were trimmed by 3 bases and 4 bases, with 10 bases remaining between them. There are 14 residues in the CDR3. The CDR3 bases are TGTGCCAGCAGTTTGGTACAGGTTTACAATGAGCAGTTCTTC. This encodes CASSLVQVYNEQFF.

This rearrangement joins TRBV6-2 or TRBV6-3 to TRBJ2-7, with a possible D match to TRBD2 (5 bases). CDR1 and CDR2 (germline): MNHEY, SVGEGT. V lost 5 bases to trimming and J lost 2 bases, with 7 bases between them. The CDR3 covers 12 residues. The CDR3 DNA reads TGTGCCAGCAGTATAGCGACCTACGAGCAGTACTTC. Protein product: CASSIATYEQYF.

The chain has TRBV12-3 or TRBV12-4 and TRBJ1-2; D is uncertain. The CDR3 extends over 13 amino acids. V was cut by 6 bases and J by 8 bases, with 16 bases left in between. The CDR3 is CASSRPSRWGYTF. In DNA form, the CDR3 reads TGTGCCAGCAGCCGCCCTTCGAGGTGGGGCTACACCTTC.

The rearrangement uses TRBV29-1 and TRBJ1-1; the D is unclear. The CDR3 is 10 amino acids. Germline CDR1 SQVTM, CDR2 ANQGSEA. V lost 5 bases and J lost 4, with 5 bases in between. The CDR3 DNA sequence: TGCAGCGTTTCGAGCACTGAAGCTTTCTTT. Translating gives CSVSSTEAFF.